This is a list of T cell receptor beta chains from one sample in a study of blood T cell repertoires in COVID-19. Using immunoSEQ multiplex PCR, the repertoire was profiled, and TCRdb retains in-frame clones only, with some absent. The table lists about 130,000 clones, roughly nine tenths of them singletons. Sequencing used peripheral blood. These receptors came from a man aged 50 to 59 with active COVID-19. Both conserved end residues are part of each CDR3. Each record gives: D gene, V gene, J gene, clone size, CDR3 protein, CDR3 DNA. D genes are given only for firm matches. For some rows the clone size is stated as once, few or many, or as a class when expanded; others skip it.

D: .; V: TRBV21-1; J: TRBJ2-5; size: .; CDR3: CARPGQGGETQYF; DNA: TGTGCCAGACCGGGACAGGGGGGAGAGACCCAGTACTTC
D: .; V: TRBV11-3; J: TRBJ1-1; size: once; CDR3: CASSFSGMNTEAFF; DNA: TGTGCCAGCAGCTTTTCAGGAATGAACACTGAAGCTTTCTTT
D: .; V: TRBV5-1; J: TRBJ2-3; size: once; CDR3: CASSWTRTQADTQYF; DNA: TGCGCCAGCAGCTGGACCCGGACACAAGCGGATACGCAGTATTTT
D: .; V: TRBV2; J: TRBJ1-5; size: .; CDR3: CASSGQVSNQPQHF; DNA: TGTGCCAGCAGTGGGCAGGTTAGCAATCAGCCCCAGCATTTT
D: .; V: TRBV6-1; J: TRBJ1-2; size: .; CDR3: CASSDDGHRGYTF; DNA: TGTGCCAGCAGTGATGACGGACATCGAGGCTACACCTTC
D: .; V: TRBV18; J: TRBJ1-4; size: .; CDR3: CASSRGTLNEKLFF; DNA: TGTGCCAGCTCACGGGGGACACTGAATGAAAAACTGTTTTTT
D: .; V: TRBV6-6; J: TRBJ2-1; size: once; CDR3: CASSRQDSHNEQFF; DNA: TGTGCCAGCAGTCGCCAGGACAGCCACAATGAGCAGTTCTTC
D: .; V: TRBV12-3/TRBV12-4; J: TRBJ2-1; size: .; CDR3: CASGKGYNEQFF; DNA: TGTGCCAGCGGCAAGGGGTACAATGAGCAGTTCTTC
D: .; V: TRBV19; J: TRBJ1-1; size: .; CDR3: CATTQPIGGPEAFF; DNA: TGTGCCACCACCCAGCCGATCGGAGGCCCTGAAGCTTTCTTT
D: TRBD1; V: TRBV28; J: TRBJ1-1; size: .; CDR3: CASRSYRGGVTEAFF; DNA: TGTGCCAGCAGATCTTACAGGGGAGGTGTCACTGAAGCTTTCTTT
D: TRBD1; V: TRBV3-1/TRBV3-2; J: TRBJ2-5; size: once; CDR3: CASGTGETQYF; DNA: TGTGCCAGCGGGACAGGGGAGACCCAGTACTTC
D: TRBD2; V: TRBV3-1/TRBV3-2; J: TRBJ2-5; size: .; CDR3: CASSAAGLAGREETQYF; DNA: TGTGCCAGCAGCGCAGCGGGCCTAGCGGGGCGCGAGGAGACCCAGTACTTC
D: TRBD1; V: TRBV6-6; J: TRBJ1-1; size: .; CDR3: CASTYRGMNTEAFF; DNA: TGTGCCAGCACCTACAGGGGGATGAACACTGAAGCTTTCTTT
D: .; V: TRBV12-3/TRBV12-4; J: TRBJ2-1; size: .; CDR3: CASSQTRNEQFF; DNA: TGTGCCAGCAGTCAAACGAGAAATGAGCAGTTCTTC
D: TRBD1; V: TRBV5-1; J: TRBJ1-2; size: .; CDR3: CASSPDRDGYTF; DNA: TGCGCCAGCAGCCCTGACAGGGATGGCTACACCTTC
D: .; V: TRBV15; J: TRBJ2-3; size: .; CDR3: CATSTSFGGLIDTQYF; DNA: TGTGCCACCAGCACTTCATTCGGGGGTTTGATCGATACGCAGTATTTT
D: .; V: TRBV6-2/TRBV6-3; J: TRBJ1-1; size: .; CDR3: CASSYSGAGTEAFF; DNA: TGTGCCAGCAGTTACTCAGGGGCGGGGACTGAAGCTTTCTTT
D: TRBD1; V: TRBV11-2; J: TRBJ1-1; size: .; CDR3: CASSSQGGTEAFF; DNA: TGTGCCAGCAGCTCACAGGGGGGCACTGAAGCTTTCTTT
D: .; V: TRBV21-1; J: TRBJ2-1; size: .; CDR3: CASSTKHGLAGGYEFF; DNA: TGTGCCAGCAGCACAAAGCATGGACTAGCGGGAGGTTACGAGTTCTTC
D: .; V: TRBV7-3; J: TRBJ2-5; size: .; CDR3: CASSLSGYRQETQYF; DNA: TGTGCCAGCAGCTTAAGTGGGTACAGGCAAGAGACCCAGTACTTC
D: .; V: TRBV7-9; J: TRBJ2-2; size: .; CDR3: CASRPTVNTGELFF; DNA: TGTGCCAGCAGACCGACAGTGAACACCGGGGAGCTGTTTTTT
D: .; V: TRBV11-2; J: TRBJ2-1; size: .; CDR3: CASSAGTASYNEQFF; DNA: TGTGCCAGCAGCGCGGGGACGGCGTCCTACAATGAGCAGTTCTTC
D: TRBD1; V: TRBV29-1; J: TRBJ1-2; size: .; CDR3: CSVVETGVNYGYTF; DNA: TGCAGCGTCGTAGAGACAGGGGTTAACTATGGCTACACCTTC
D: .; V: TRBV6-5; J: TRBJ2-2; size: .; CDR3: CASRPGEAGELFF; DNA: TGTGCCAGCAGGCCAGGGGAAGCCGGGGAGCTGTTTTTT
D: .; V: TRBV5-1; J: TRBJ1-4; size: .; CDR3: CASSSQGAANEKLFF; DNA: TGCGCCAGCAGCTCGCAGGGTGCGGCTAATGAAAAACTGTTTTTT
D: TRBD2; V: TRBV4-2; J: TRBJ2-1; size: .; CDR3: CASSQDPLLAAPYNEQFF; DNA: TGTGCCAGCAGCCAAGATCCTCTACTAGCGGCCCCCTACAATGAGCAGTTCTTC
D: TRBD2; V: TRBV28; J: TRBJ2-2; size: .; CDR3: CASSTIRTGGLADNTGELFF; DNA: TGTGCCAGCAGCACCATAAGAACTGGGGGACTAGCGGATAACACCGGGGAGCTGTTTTTT
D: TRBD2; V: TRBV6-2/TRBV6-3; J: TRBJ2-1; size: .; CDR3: CASSYGAGEDRNEQFF; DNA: TGTGCCAGCAGTTACGGGGCGGGAGAAGACCGCAATGAGCAGTTCTTC
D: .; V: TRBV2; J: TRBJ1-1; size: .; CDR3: CASSGPEERAFF; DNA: TGTGCCAGCAGTGGACCGGAGGAGAGAGCTTTCTTT
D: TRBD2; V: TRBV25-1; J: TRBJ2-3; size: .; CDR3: CASSPSGGSDTQYF; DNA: TGTGCCAGCAGCCCTTCGGGAGGGTCAGATACGCAGTATTTT
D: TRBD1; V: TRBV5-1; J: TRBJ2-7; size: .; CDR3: CASRPATGGEQYF; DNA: TGCGCCAGCAGGCCCGCGACAGGGGGTGAGCAGTACTTC
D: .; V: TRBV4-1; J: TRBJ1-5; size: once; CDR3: CASSQRGSNQPQHF; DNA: TGCGCCAGCAGCCAAAGGGGTAGCAATCAGCCCCAGCATTTT
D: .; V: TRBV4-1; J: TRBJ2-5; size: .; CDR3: CASSQGGRYQETQYF; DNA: TGCGCCAGCAGCCAAGGGGGGAGGTACCAAGAGACCCAGTACTTC
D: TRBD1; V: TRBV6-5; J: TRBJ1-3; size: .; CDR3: CASSYSGQGAGNTIYF; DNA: TGTGCCAGCAGTTACTCGGGACAGGGGGCTGGAAACACCATATATTTT
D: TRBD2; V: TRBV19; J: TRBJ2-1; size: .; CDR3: CASSSRDYPNNEQFF; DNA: TGTGCCAGTAGTTCTCGGGACTACCCTAACAATGAGCAGTTCTTC
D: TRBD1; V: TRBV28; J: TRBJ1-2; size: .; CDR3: CASGTGQGNYGYTF; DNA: TGTGCCAGCGGAACAGGACAGGGAAACTATGGCTACACCTTC
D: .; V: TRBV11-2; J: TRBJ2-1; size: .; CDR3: CASSSLRAGPSRYNEQFF; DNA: TGTGCCAGCAGCTCCCTTAGGGCGGGACCATCTCGCTACAATGAGCAGTTCTTC
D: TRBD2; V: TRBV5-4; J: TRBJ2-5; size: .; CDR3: CASSWVPSGGRETQYF; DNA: TGTGCCAGCAGCTGGGTTCCTAGCGGAGGAAGGGAGACCCAGTACTTC
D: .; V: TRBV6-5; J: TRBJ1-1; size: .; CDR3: CASSYSSSGNTEAFF; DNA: TGTGCCAGCAGTTACTCCTCCTCGGGGAACACTGAAGCTTTCTTT
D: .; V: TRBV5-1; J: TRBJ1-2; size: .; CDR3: CASMDGAGPWGYTF; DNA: TGCGCCAGCATGGACGGTGCGGGCCCTTGGGGCTACACCTTC
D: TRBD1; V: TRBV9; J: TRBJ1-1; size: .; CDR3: CASSPKQGAVSTEAFF; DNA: TGTGCCAGCAGCCCTAAACAGGGGGCAGTAAGCACTGAAGCTTTCTTT
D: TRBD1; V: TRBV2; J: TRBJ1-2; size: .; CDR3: CASRGQGANNYGYTF; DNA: TGTGCCAGCAGAGGACAGGGGGCTAATAACTATGGCTACACCTTC
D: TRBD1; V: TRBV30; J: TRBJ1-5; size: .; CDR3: CAWSGQGGGQPQHF; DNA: TGTGCCTGGTCCGGACAGGGGGGCGGTCAGCCCCAGCATTTT
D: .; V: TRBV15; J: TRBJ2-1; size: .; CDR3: CATSRDGGRYNEQFF; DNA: TGTGCCACCAGCAGAGATGGGGGGAGATACAATGAGCAGTTCTTC
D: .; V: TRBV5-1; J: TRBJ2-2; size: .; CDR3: CASSLEPDTGELFF; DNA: TGCGCCAGCAGCTTGGAACCGGACACCGGGGAGCTGTTTTTT
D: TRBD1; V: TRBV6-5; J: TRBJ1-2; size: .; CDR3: CASSYTGQGSGYTF; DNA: TGTGCCAGCAGTTACACGGGACAGGGATCTGGCTACACCTTC
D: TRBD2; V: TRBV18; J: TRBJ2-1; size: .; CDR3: CASSIAGWRHGFF; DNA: TGTGCCAGCTCCATAGCGGGGTGGAGGCACGGGTTCTTC
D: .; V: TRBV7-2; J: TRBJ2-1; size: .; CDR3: CASSLVAQGYNEQFF; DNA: TGTGCCAGCAGCTTAGTTGCACAGGGTTACAATGAGCAGTTCTTC
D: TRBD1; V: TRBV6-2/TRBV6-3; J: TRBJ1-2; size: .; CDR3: CASSYDRGRDGYTF; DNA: TGTGCCAGCAGTTACGACAGGGGCCGTGATGGCTACACCTTC
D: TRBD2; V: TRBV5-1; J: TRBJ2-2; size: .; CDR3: CASSLVAGDNTGELFF; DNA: TGCGCCAGCAGCTTGGTAGCGGGGGACAACACCGGGGAGCTGTTTTTT
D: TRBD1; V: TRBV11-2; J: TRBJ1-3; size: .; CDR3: CASSLDPQSTGVGNTIYF; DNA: TGTGCCAGCAGCTTAGATCCCCAATCAACAGGGGTAGGAAACACCATATATTTT
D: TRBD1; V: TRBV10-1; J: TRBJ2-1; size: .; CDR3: CASSSGQGLEKGRGEQFF; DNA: TGCGCCAGCAGTTCGGGACAGGGCCTCGAAAAAGGACGCGGTGAGCAGTTCTTC
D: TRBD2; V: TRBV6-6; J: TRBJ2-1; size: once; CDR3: CASSSRLAGGEGGYNEQFF; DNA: TGTGCCAGCAGCTCCCGACTAGCGGGAGGGGAGGGAGGCTACAATGAGCAGTTCTTC
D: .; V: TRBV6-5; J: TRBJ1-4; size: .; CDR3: CASSYGGRIAF; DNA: TGTGCCAGCAGTTACGGGGGGAGAATCGCATTT
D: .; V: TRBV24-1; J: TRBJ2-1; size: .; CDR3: CATSDLDYPYNEQFF; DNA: TGTGCCACCAGTGATTTAGACTACCCATACAATGAGCAGTTCTTC
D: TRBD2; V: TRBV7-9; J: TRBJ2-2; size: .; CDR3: CASSRTSGDTGELFF; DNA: TGTGCCAGCAGCCGGACTAGCGGGGATACCGGGGAGCTGTTTTTT
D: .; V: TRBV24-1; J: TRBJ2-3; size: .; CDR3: CATSDRGRSTDTQYF; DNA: TGTGCCACCAGTGATAGGGGCAGAAGCACAGATACGCAGTATTTT
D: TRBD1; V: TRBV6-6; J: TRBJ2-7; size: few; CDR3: CASSPDRGEQYF; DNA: TGTGCCAGCAGCCCAGACAGGGGCGAGCAGTACTTC
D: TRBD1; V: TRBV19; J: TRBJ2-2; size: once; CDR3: CASSPGQGRAPELFF; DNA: TGTGCCAGTAGCCCAGGACAGGGCCGGGCACCGGAGCTGTTTTTT
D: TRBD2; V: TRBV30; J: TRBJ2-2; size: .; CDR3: CAGKSGSRYTGELFF; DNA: TGTGCCGGAAAGAGCGGGAGTCGGTACACCGGGGAGCTGTTTTTT